This entry concerns a single TCR beta chain. The data stem from a study of blood T cell repertoires in COVID-19. Overall study: Donors in the United States, Italy and Spain gave samples during acute or convalescent COVID-19. T cells, B-cell-depleted T cells, or PBMCs provided the cDNA or gDNA that served as material.

Produced via immunoSEQ multiplex PCR; TCRdb's table is partial and in-frame only. Among under 90,000 clones listed, 80% were seen once. V shed 1 base, J shed 4 bases, and the junction held 14 bases outside the gene matches. The germline gives CDR1 MGHRA, CDR2 YSYEKL. CDR3 length: 18 residues. Sequenced input: peripheral blood. The source is a human donor in a cohort sampled during active COVID-19. This chain joins TRBV4-1 and TRBJ2-5; 8 positions match TRBD2. The CDR3 sequence is CASSQGGLRPGGPETQYF. DNA for the CDR3: TGCGCCAGCAGCCAAGGGGGGCTGAGGCCGGGAGGGCCAGAGACCCAGTACTTC.